The 3 T cell receptor beta chains given below trace back to one sample, sequenced in a study of blood T cell repertoires in COVID-19. The table came from immunoSEQ multiplex PCR; TCRdb's copy has only in-frame clones and leaves some out. Among approximately 100,000 clones listed, over 75% were seen once. What was sequenced was peripheral blood. These receptors originate from an elderly woman with acute or convalescent COVID-19.

This CDR3 is CASGLVTFGRGDNYNEQFF. The CDR3 nucleotides read TGTGCTAGTGGTTTGGTTACTTTTGGGCGGGGGGATAACTACAATGAGCAGTTCTTC. The chain combines TRBV12-5 with TRBJ2-1; 8 bases agree with TRBD2. The V and J ends lost 0 bases and 3 bases, in that order; junction bases with no gene match: 13. Germline CDR1 LGHNT, CDR2 FRNRAP. CDR3 length: 19 amino acids. The variable domain in full, with the rest retrieved from reference TRBV12-5 and TRBJ2-1, is DARVTQTPRHKVTEMGQEVTMRCQPILGHNTVFWYRQTMMQGLELLAYFRNRAPLDDSGMPKDRFSAEMPDATLATLKIQPSEPRDSAVYFCASGLVTFGRGDNYNEQFFGPGTRLTVL.

The chain carries TRBV28 and TRBJ1-5, with D perhaps TRBD1 (5 bases). The CDR3 extends over 12 amino acids. CDR1 and CDR2 (germline): MDHEN, SYDVKM. V was pared by 6 bases and J by 7 bases, with 10 bases between. The CDR3 nucleotides read TGTGCCAGCAGGGGGGGTTTGCAGCCCCAGCATTTT. This encodes CASRGGLQPQHF. Looking up the rest from reference TRBV28 and TRBJ1-5 gives the full variable domain: DVKVTQSSRYLVKRTGEKVFLECVQDMDHENMFWYRQDPGLGLRLIYFSYDVKMKEKGDIPEGYSVSREKKERFSLILESASTNQTSMYLCASRGGLQPQHFGDGTRLSIL.

V and J are TRBV2 and TRBJ1-5; weak D call: TRBD1 (5 bases). CDR3 length equals 14 residues. The V end was cut by 4 bases, the J end by 3 bases, with 10 bases between. The V gene's germline CDR1 is SNHLY and CDR2 FYNNEI. The DNA for the CDR3 is TGTGCCAGCAGTGGCGACAGTGACAATCAGCCCCAGCATTTT. This codes for CASSGDSDNQPQHF.